This passage covers 20 T cell receptor beta chains from one sample sequenced in a study of T-cell reconstitution after alpha-beta-depleted transplantation in children. TCRbeta library construction was performed incorporating unique molecular identifiers. TCRdb fed the PCR reads into MiXCR, producing one record per CDR3 protein. The sample consists of hundreds of thousands of distinct CDR3 sequences, approximately 13% of them appearing once. Sequencing used PBMCs, mostly from graft donor cells, obtained 360 days after TCRalphabeta/CD19-depleted stem cell transplant. These receptors were collected from a male patient aged 10 to 17 who had a stem cell transplant for acute myeloid leukemia, so the T cells may come from the graft donor.

The rearrangement links TRBV4-1 to TRBJ2-1; unclear D gene. The CDR3 extends over 14 amino acids. CDR1 and CDR2 from the germline V gene are MGHRA and YSYEKL. Trimming removed 4 bases at V and 8 bases at J, with 15 bases between. CDR3 region: CASSLRPVWYEQFF. CDR3 in DNA: TGCGCCAGCAGCCTTAGGCCAGTCTGGTATGAGCAGTTCTTC.

This clonotype turned up a few times. V is TRBV30 and J is TRBJ1-1; D gene ambiguous. The V end was cut by 2 bases, the J end by 8 bases, with 12 bases between. Looked up from germline, CDR1 is GTSNPN and CDR2 is SVGIG (reference sequence). CDR3 length: 12 amino acids. CDR3 sequence (DNA): TGTGCCTGGAGTCCAACACGATTAGAAGCTTTCTTT. It is translated as CAWSPTRLEAFF.

V and J are TRBV20-1 and TRBJ2-5; 12 positions agree with TRBD2. In germline, CDR1 is DFQATT, CDR2 SNEGSKA (reference sequence). The length of the CDR3 is 14 residues. V lost 3 bases, J lost 5 bases, and 4 bases stayed unmatched. Here the CDR3 DNA reads TGCAGTGCTAGCCTAGCGGGAGGGGTTGAGACCCAGTACTTC. Protein: CSASLAGGVETQYF.

The J gene is TRBJ1-4, the V gene TRBV7-9; D is undetermined. The V gene's germline CDR1 is SEHNR and CDR2 FQNEAQ (reference sequence). This CDR3 spans 14 amino acids. V gave up 6 bases and J gave up 4 bases, with 12 bases separating them. The CDR3: CASSFSKGNEKLFF. In DNA, the CDR3 is TGTGCCAGCAGTTTTTCAAAGGGTAATGAAAAACTGTTTTTT.

This rearrangement joins TRBV29-1 to TRBJ2-3, with 8 bases identical to TRBD2. Germline V lookup: CDR1 SQVTM, CDR2 ANQGSEA. V dropped 5 bases and J dropped 3; count of bases not matched to a gene: 4. The CDR3 runs 13 residues. This CDR3 reads CSVRTSMTDTQYF. DNA for the CDR3: TGCAGCGTTCGGACTAGCATGACAGATACGCAGTATTTT.

In this sample, this clonotype turned up a few times. V and J are TRBV7-2 and TRBJ2-2; 9 nucleotides align to TRBD2. Germline loops: CDR1 SGHTA, CDR2 FQGNSA. The CDR3 spans 16 residues. Losses at the gene ends were 8 bases for V and 4 bases for J; bases not matched to a gene: 11. The CDR3 DNA reads TGTGCCAGCCCTCGAAGAAGTAGCGGGAGCACCGGGGAGCTGTTTTTT. Its translation: CASPRRSSGSTGELFF.

This clonotype has at least ten counts. The J gene is TRBJ2-5, the V gene TRBV4-1, with D possibly being TRBD1 (5 bases). Between the trimmed V and J ends, which lost 0 bases and 5 bases, there was a span of 10 bases. There are 14 residues in the CDR3. Germline CDR1 and CDR2: MGHRA and YSYEKL. The CDR3 coding sequence is TGCGCCAGCAGCCAAGATGGGAAGGGGGAGACCCAGTACTTC. This codes for CASSQDGKGETQYF.

For this clonotype: Since no conserved phenylalanine or tryptophan closes the CDR3, a read error is the likely cause. J is TRBJ1-2 and V is TRBV4-2, with a tentative D call TRBD1 (6 bases). The CDR3 loop spans 14 amino acids. Germline loops: CDR1 LGHNA, CDR2 YNFKEQ. V was clipped by 3 bases and J by 8 bases, with 16 bases between them. For the CDR3, the DNA is TGTGCCAGCAGCCACCTTAGGGGGTCCGGGGGCTACACCTCC. Translated, it gives CASSHLRGSGGYTS.

The J gene is TRBJ2-3, the V gene TRBV4-2; the D is unclear. The CDR3 is 15 residues long. CDR1 and CDR2 from the germline V gene are LGHNA and YNFKEQ. Trimming removed 4 bases at V and 2 bases at J, with 13 bases between. CDR3 nucleotides: TGTGCCAGCAGCCCCCCGGGTTATCCCACAGATACGCAGTATTTT. Protein: CASSPPGYPTDTQYF.

This clonotype was counted many times. This rearrangement joins TRBV6-1 to TRBJ2-2, with D perhaps matching TRBD2 (6 bases). Germline CDR1 reads MNHNS; CDR2 reads SASEGT. Trimming took 0 bases from V and 5 from J, leaving 10 bases between them. This CDR3 is 15 amino acids long. The CDR3 sequence is CASSEAWRGTGELFF. CDR3 DNA sequence: TGTGCCAGCAGTGAAGCCTGGAGGGGTACCGGGGAGCTGTTTTTT.

This clonotype was detected many times. This chain joins TRBV12-3 or TRBV12-4 and TRBJ2-7; 10 nucleotides line up with TRBD2. This CDR3 comprises 16 residues. The J segment lost 2 bases and the V segment lost 6 bases, leaving 10 bases of the junction unmatched. CDR3 amino acids: CASSPVLAGVAYEQYF. CDR3 nucleotides: TGTGCCAGCAGCCCTGTCCTAGCGGGAGTCGCCTACGAGCAGTACTTC.

This clonotype was seen a few times. This chain connects TRBV20-1 to TRBJ2-7, with 8 bases aligning to TRBD2. The J segment lost 1 base and the V segment lost 6 bases, leaving 11 bases of the junction unmatched. In germline, CDR1 is DFQATT, CDR2 SNEGSKA (reference sequence). The CDR3 sequence is 15 residues long. The CDR3 spells CSAQQPPSGSYEQYF. CDR3 coding DNA: TGCAGTGCACAGCAACCTCCTAGCGGGTCCTACGAGCAGTACTTC.

To note about this clonotype: A much bigger clone sits one base away, suggesting this may be a read error. Here the CDR3 reads CASSLVLATDNEHFF. The CDR3 DNA reads as TGTGCCAGCAGTTTAGTACTAGCGACGGACAATGAGCACTTCTTC. The rearrangement joins TRBV12-3 or TRBV12-4 to TRBJ2-1; 7 positions match TRBD2. This CDR3 is 15 amino acids long.

The rearrangement joins TRBV24-1 to TRBJ2-5; TRBD2 matches at 11 bases. CDR1 is KGHDR and CDR2 is SFDVKD in the germline V gene. V shed 5 bases, J shed 2 bases, and the junction held 6 bases outside the gene matches. CDR3 size: 16 residues. The chain's CDR3 is CATSGPTSGAQETQYF. Written as DNA, the CDR3 is TGTGCCACCAGTGGTCCGACTAGCGGGGCACAAGAGACCCAGTACTTC.

This clonotype has only a few counts. CDR3 DNA: TGCGCCAGCAGCCAAGCTCCGGGACAACCGGATACGCAGTATTTT. Amino acid sequence: CASSQAPGQPDTQYF. The chain joins TRBV4-3 to TRBJ2-3; perhaps TRBD1 as D (6 bases). The CDR3 is made up of 15 amino acids. Trimming left V 1 base short and J 6 bases short, with 14 bases between. CDR1 is LGHNA, CDR2 YSLEER, per germline.

This clonotype came up many times. This chain connects TRBV7-3 to TRBJ2-1, with D possibly being TRBD1 (5 bases). With 0 bases removed from V and 6 bases from J, the gap between germline ends came to 15 bases. Germline CDR1 reads SGHTA; CDR2 reads FQGTGA. The CDR3 spans 16 residues. The CDR3 sequence: CASSLTRQLQGNEQFF. The CDR3 coding sequence is TGTGCCAGCAGCTTAACGCGACAGCTTCAGGGCAATGAGCAGTTCTTC.

This clonotype showed up many times. The genes are TRBV13 and TRBJ2-1, with 8 nucleotides matching TRBD2. From germline, CDR1 is PRHDT and CDR2 FYEKMQ (reference sequence). Trimming at V came to 2 bases and at J to 3 bases, leaving 3 bases not matched to a gene. The CDR3 totals 15 residues. The CDR3 DNA reads TGTGCCAGCAGCTTATACAGCGGGAGCTACAATGAGCAGTTCTTC. Translation gives CASSLYSGSYNEQFF.

The chain carries TRBV6-1 and TRBJ2-7; 7 nucleotides line up with TRBD2. CDR1 is MNHNS, CDR2 SASEGT, per germline. This CDR3 is 13 amino acids long. J was trimmed by 7 bases and V by 10 bases; bases with no gene match: 13. The CDR3 region is CATRWFGAGEQYF. The CDR3 nucleotides are TGTGCCACCCGATGGTTTGGAGCGGGGGAGCAGTACTTC.

This clonotype was counted a few times. The chain uses TRBV20-1 and TRBJ2-5, with TRBD2 matching 15 bases. Trimming took 5 bases from V and 7 from J; bases not matched to a gene: 14. Germline V gene data show CDR1 as DFQATT and CDR2 as SNEGSKA (reference sequence). This CDR3 comprises 17 residues. CDR3 residues: CSAAGTSGRPQVGTQYF. As DNA, the CDR3 is TGCAGTGCTGCCGGGACTAGCGGGAGGCCCCAGGTCGGGACCCAGTACTTC.

This clonotype came up once. The CDR3 region has the DNA TGTGCCAGCAGCCCGCCTGGGGGACTAGGTACCGGGGAGCTGTTTTTT. This sequence encodes CASSPPGGLGTGELFF. The V gene is TRBV6-1, the J gene TRBJ2-2; 8 bases agree with TRBD2. The CDR3 spans 16 residues. The V gene's germline CDR1 is MNHNS and CDR2 SASEGT. Losses at the gene ends were 6 bases for V and 5 bases for J; bases not matched to a gene: 11.